The 27 T cell receptor beta chains listed next were all sequenced from one sample in a study of T cells after yellow fever vaccination (dated by TCRdb to about 2019). The treatment or condition tag for this specimen amounts to: live attenuated yellow fever vaccine strain. Library creation used 5' RACE. TCRdb records Illumina NovaSeq 6000 as the sequencer. Through fastp at Q25 and MiXCR, TCRdb rebuilt clones from the public reads, retaining in-frame beta chains. Here each entry gathers all rows of one CDR3 protein and keeps the most common genes and DNA. This sample holds 300,000 to 400,000 distinct CDR3 sequences; approximately 12% were observed only once. The ten largest clones take up about 3% of the sample. Sequencing used CD4+ T cells sorted from PBMCs, obtained 15 days after the yellow fever booster vaccination. These receptors were taken from a man between 18 and 35 years old who received the YFV17D yellow fever vaccine.

The chain combines TRBV4-2 with TRBJ2-3; tentatively, D is TRBD1 (6 bases). Per germline, CDR1 LGHNA and CDR2 YNFKEQ. This CDR3 is 16 amino acids long. Trimming shortened V by 4 bases and J by 0 bases, and 14 bases separated the two germline ends. For the CDR3, the DNA is TGTGCCAGCAGCCGATCGGACAGACTAAGCACAGATACGCAGTATTTT. Protein: CASSRSDRLSTDTQYF.

The chain employs TRBV20-1 and TRBJ1-2; D is uncertain. V was cut by 4 bases and J by 4 bases, with 13 bases left in between. The CDR3 sequence is 13 residues long. Germline CDR1 and CDR2: DFQATT and SNEGSKA (reference sequence). CDR3 DNA sequence: TGCAGTGCTACGGCATCAGCCGGCTATGGCTACACCTTC. Translation: CSATASAGYGYTF.

This clonotype was seen a few times. V usage is TRBV7-2 and J usage is TRBJ1-1; D may be TRBD1 (6 bases). Germline-derived CDR1 and CDR2 are SGHTA and FQGNSA. V was cut by 2 bases and J by 4 bases, with 8 bases left in between. This CDR3 comprises 13 residues. CDR3 sequence reads: CASSLRRGTEAFF. In DNA form, the CDR3 reads TGTGCCAGCAGCTTACGCAGGGGCACTGAAGCTTTCTTT.

This clonotype appeared a few times. V and J are TRBV5-1 and TRBJ1-2, with D perhaps matching TRBD1 (5 bases). This CDR3 is 15 amino acids long. Germline-derived CDR1 and CDR2 are SGHRS and YFSETQ. V was trimmed by 3 bases and J by 3 bases, leaving 15 bases between them. CDR3 nucleotides: TGCGCCAGCAGCTCAAGTCGCGGGGGGGACTATGGCTACACCTTC. It is translated as CASSSSRGGDYGYTF. The full variable domain, completed using reference TRBV5-1 and TRBJ1-2, is KAGVTQTPRYLIKTRGQQVTLSCSPISGHRSVSWYQQTPGQGLQFLFEYFSETQRNKGNFPGRFSGRQFSNSRSEMNVSTLELGDSALYLCASSSSRGGDYGYTFGSGTRLTVV.

This clonotype appeared a few times. V usage is TRBV10-3 and J usage is TRBJ2-5; perhaps TRBD1 as D (6 bases). The V gene's germline CDR1 is ENHRY and CDR2 SYGVKD. CDR3 length: 15 amino acids. V dropped 6 bases and J dropped 3 bases, with 17 bases sitting between them. In DNA form, the CDR3 reads TGTGCCATCAGAGGGGGATGGGCTGGAAAAGAGACCCAGTACTTC. Its translation is CAIRGGWAGKETQYF.

The rearrangement links TRBV6-6 to TRBJ1-6; D not resolved. Germline loops: CDR1 MNHNY, CDR2 SVGAGI (reference sequence). Deletions cut 2 bases from V and 7 bases from J, with 15 bases between. The CDR3 extends over 16 amino acids. The CDR3 region has the DNA TGTGCCAGCAGTTACCGCCTCGCGGGTGAAAATTCACCCCTCCACTTT. Its protein is CASSYRLAGENSPLHF.

The chain recombines TRBV18 with TRBJ2-4; 12 bases match TRBD1. Looked up from germline, CDR1 is KGHSH and CDR2 is LQKENI. The CDR3 is made up of 16 amino acids. V trimming: 3 bases; J trimming: 1 base; junction bases outside the gene matches: 1. The CDR3 DNA reads TGTGCCAGCTCACCGGGACAGGGGGCCGCCAAAAACATTCAGTACTTC. It translates to CASSPGQGAAKNIQYF. The full variable domain, its missing parts supplied by reference TRBV18 and TRBJ2-4, is NAGVMQNPRHLVRRRGQEARLRCSPMKGHSHVYWYRQLPEEGLKFMVYLQKENIIDESGMPKERFSAEFPKEGPSILRIQQVVRGDSAAYFCASSPGQGAAKNIQYFGAGTRLSVL.

This chain connects TRBV10-1 to TRBJ2-2, with a tentative D call TRBD2 (6 bases). The CDR3 totals 14 residues. From germline, CDR1 is WNHNN and CDR2 SYGVQD (reference sequence). Trimming removed 6 bases at V and 1 base at J, with 9 bases between. The CDR3 here is CASSRDWNTGELFF. The CDR3 bases are TGCGCCAGCAGCCGGGACTGGAACACCGGGGAGCTGTTTTTT.

V usage is TRBV20-1 and J usage is TRBJ1-1; a possible D gene is TRBD1 (6 bases). The CDR3 is 15 residues long. Trimming left V 3 bases short and J 0 bases short, with 14 bases between. The germline V gene encodes CDR1 DFQATT and CDR2 SNEGSKA (reference sequence). In nucleotides, the CDR3 is TGCAGTGCTAGTAAACAGGGAATGATGAACACTGAAGCTTTCTTT. Translating it yields CSASKQGMMNTEAFF.

The V call is TRBV12-5, the J call TRBJ2-3, with D perhaps being TRBD1 or TRBD2 (5 bases each). In germline, CDR1 is LGHNT, CDR2 FRNRAP. V lost 5 bases and J lost 10, with 16 bases in between. The CDR3 contains 13 residues. CDR3 sequence: CASGTLGPGPQYF. The CDR3 DNA is TGTGCTAGTGGTACCCTCGGTCCGGGGCCGCAGTATTTT.

The chain combines TRBV5-1 with TRBJ2-1, with D tentatively TRBD1 or TRBD2 (5 bases each). Germline values: CDR1 SGHRS, CDR2 YFSETQ. V was cut by 0 bases and J by 4 bases, with 14 bases left in between. The CDR3 length is 16 residues. CDR3 in DNA: TGCGCCAGCAGCTTGGAGGGGACCGTTGCTTACAATGAGCAGTTCTTC. Translated: CASSLEGTVAYNEQFF.

There are a few counts of this clonotype. The CDR3 nucleotides are TGTGCCAGCAGCGAGGGGACTGTGGGCTACACCTTC. It translates to CASSEGTVGYTF. The chain couples TRBV9 to TRBJ1-2; D perhaps matches TRBD1 (5 bases). Trimming took off 3 bases at V and 8 bases at J, with 11 bases between the two ends. The CDR3 has 12 amino acids. From germline, CDR1 is SGDLS and CDR2 YYNGEE.

The rearrangement links TRBV12-3 or TRBV12-4 to TRBJ2-1, with D maybe TRBD2 (5 bases). V lost 3 bases to trimming and J lost 2 bases, with 8 bases between them. This CDR3 contains 14 residues. The CDR3 sequence is CASSFRETYNEQFF. The CDR3 nucleotides read TGTGCCAGCAGTTTTAGGGAGACCTACAATGAGCAGTTCTTC.

This chain links TRBV6-5 with TRBJ2-2; tentative D call: TRBD1 (5 bases). The CDR3 length is 15 residues. Germline CDR1 reads MNHEY; CDR2 reads SVGAGI. V lost 3 bases to trimming and J lost 4 bases, with 12 bases between them. In nucleotides, the CDR3 is TGTGCCAGCAGTTATCTGGCAGGGATCACCGGGGAGCTGTTTTTT. Protein product: CASSYLAGITGELFF.

This clonotype was observed a handful of times. The chain has TRBV6-5 and TRBJ2-6, with a tentative D call TRBD1 (5 bases). Trimming stripped 2 bases from V and 2 bases from J, with 7 bases between. The CDR3 has 15 amino acids. The germline gives CDR1 MNHEY, CDR2 SVGAGI. The DNA for the CDR3 is TGTGCCAGCAGTTACCAGGGCACTGGGGCCAACGTCCTGACTTTC. Translated: CASSYQGTGANVLTF.

In this sample, this clonotype turned up a few times. The gene calls are TRBV5-1 and TRBJ1-1; TRBD1 is a possible D gene (5 bases). The CDR3 totals 17 residues. V was shortened by 7 bases and J by 0 bases, with 22 bases between the two germline ends. CDR1 is SGHRS and CDR2 is YFSETQ in the germline V gene. The CDR3 sequence is CASGHPPGRNMNTEAFF. The DNA for the CDR3 is TGCGCCAGCGGTCATCCTCCGGGACGGAACATGAACACTGAAGCTTTCTTT.

CDR3 in DNA: TGCGCCAGCAGCCAAGTCGACAGGGATAGGACTGAAGCTTTCTTT. Translation: CASSQVDRDRTEAFF. The genes are TRBV4-3 and TRBJ1-1; 7 nucleotides match TRBD1. Per the germline V gene, CDR1 is LGHNA and CDR2 is YSLEER. V gave up 1 base and J gave up 5 bases; unmatched junction bases: 7. The CDR3 spans 15 residues.

This clonotype was observed a handful of times. The J gene is TRBJ1-1, the V gene TRBV20-1; 7 bases line up with TRBD1. V lost 2 bases and J lost 10; bases outside the gene matches: 4. Germline assignment: CDR1 DFQATT and CDR2 SNEGSKA (reference sequence). The CDR3 sequence is 11 residues long. The CDR3 region is CSARQAGGAFF. CDR3 in DNA: TGCAGTGCTAGACAGGCAGGGGGAGCTTTCTTT.

The gene calls are TRBV4-1 and TRBJ1-2, with TRBD1 identical over 11 bases. Germline trimming cut 1 base from V and 8 bases from J; bases unmatched to any gene: 9. There are 16 residues in the CDR3. The germline gives CDR1 MGHRA, CDR2 YSYEKL. CDR3 residues: CASSQVPGQGGFGYTF. CDR3 nucleotides: TGCGCCAGCAGCCAAGTCCCGGGACAGGGGGGGTTCGGCTACACCTTC.

This clonotype was detected a few times. The J gene is TRBJ2-3, the V gene TRBV6-2 or TRBV6-3; 9 bases align to TRBD2. Germline CDR1 and CDR2: MNHEY and SVGEGT. This CDR3 region has 17 residues. V lost 6 bases to trimming and J lost 11 bases; unmatched junction nucleotides: 21. CDR3 amino acids: CASSPRPSLAGKDQQYF. For the CDR3, the DNA is TGTGCCAGCAGCCCTCGGCCATCTCTAGCGGGGAAGGACCAGCAGTATTTT.

This clonotype was counted only a few times. One end of the junction does not line up with germline, which may come from a read error. The chain recombines TRBV7-7 with TRBJ2-5; 8 nucleotides match TRBD1. The germline V gene encodes CDR1 SSHAT and CDR2 FNYEAQ (reference sequence). This CDR3 has 15 residues. CDR3 coding DNA: TGTGCTAGCAGCTTAGAGCGGACAGGGTACGAGACCCAGTACTTC. Amino acids: CASSLERTGYETQYF.

This clonotype has only a few counts. This chain joins TRBV19 and TRBJ1-5, with TRBD1 matching over 7 bases. J lost 6 bases, V lost 10 bases, and 9 bases had no gene match. CDR3 size: 13 residues. Looked up from germline, CDR1 is LNHDA and CDR2 is SQIVND (reference sequence). Here the CDR3 reads CATRGGGGQPQHF. CDR3 DNA sequence: TGTGCCACTCGGGGAGGGGGCGGTCAGCCCCAGCATTTT.

Many counts were recorded for this clonotype. The chain recombines TRBV5-1 with TRBJ2-7; TRBD1 might be the D (5 bases). V lost 7 bases, J lost 5 bases, and 28 bases lay in between. The CDR3 covers 17 residues. Looked up from germline, CDR1 is SGHRS and CDR2 is YFSETQ. The CDR3 protein is CASGSGARALSLDEQYF. As DNA, the CDR3 is TGCGCCAGCGGAAGTGGGGCCAGGGCCCTGTCCTTGGACGAGCAGTACTTC.

Many counts were recorded for this clonotype. This chain uses TRBV7-2 with TRBJ1-3; maybe TRBD1 (6 bases). The CDR3 has 15 amino acids. V lost 3 bases and J 1 base, leaving 10 bases between the germline ends. Germline V gene sequence: CDR1 SGHTA, CDR2 FQGNSA. DNA for the CDR3: TGTGCCAGCAGCTTCCAGGGGACATCTGGAAACACCATATATTTT. It translates to CASSFQGTSGNTIYF.

The rearrangement joins TRBV5-1 to TRBJ1-2, with TRBD1 identical over 7 bases. Trimming removed 5 bases from V and 3 bases from J; junction bases left unmatched: 4. Looked up from germline, CDR1 is SGHRS and CDR2 is YFSETQ. The CDR3 has 13 amino acids. CDR3 region: CASRSDRDYGYTF. CDR3 sequence (DNA): TGCGCCAGCAGATCCGACAGGGACTATGGCTACACCTTC. Drawing the rest from reference TRBV5-1 and TRBJ1-2, the complete variable domain is KAGVTQTPRYLIKTRGQQVTLSCSPISGHRSVSWYQQTPGQGLQFLFEYFSETQRNKGNFPGRFSGRQFSNSRSEMNVSTLELGDSALYLCASRSDRDYGYTFGSGTRLTVV.

This chain uses TRBV20-1 with TRBJ2-2; D is undetermined. The CDR3 is 11 residues long. Germline CDR1 is DFQATT and CDR2 is SNEGSKA (reference sequence). With 3 bases removed from V and 8 bases from J, the gap between germline ends came to 7 bases. In DNA, the CDR3 is TGCAGTGCTAGTAGTAGAGGGGAGCTGTTTTTT. Encoded protein: CSASSRGELFF.

The chain joins TRBV7-9 to TRBJ1-4; D gene unclear. Looked up from germline, CDR1 is SEHNR and CDR2 is FQNEAQ (reference sequence). Trimming left V 3 bases short and J 2 bases short, with 7 bases between. The CDR3 consists of 14 residues. CDR3 protein: CASSFMGTNEKLFF. The CDR3 region has the DNA TGTGCCAGCAGCTTTATGGGGACTAATGAAAAACTGTTTTTT.